This is a list of T cell receptor beta chains from one sample in a study of blood T cell repertoires in COVID-19. TCRdb keeps only in-frame clones here, not all; method: immunoSEQ multiplex PCR. The data show approximately 300,000 clones, with roughly 87% seen just once and 5.5% to 7% held by the top ten. Sequences were obtained from PBMCs or T cells enriched from blood (not recorded which). All receptors come from a woman in her thirties who had recovered from COVID-19. CDR3s include the opening cysteine and the closing phenylalanine or tryptophan. A D gene is named only where the DNA matches it firmly. Size tells how often a clone was seen (once, few, many) or the class of an expanded clone, and some rows leave it out.

D	V	J	size	DNA	CDR3
TRBD1	TRBV3-1/TRBV3-2	TRBJ1-6	-	TGTGCCAGCAGCCAAGCCCTGGACAGGGATTTTTATAATTCACCCCTCCACTTT	CASSQALDRDFYNSPLHF
TRBD2	TRBV3-1/TRBV3-2	TRBJ2-5	-	TGTGCCAGCAGCCAAGGAGTAAGCGGGGGCCTCCAAGAGACCCAGTACTTC	CASSQGVSGGLQETQYF
TRBD2	TRBV3-1/TRBV3-2	TRBJ2-1	-	TGTGCCAGCAGCCAAGGGACTAGCTTCACATACAATGAGCAGTTCTTC	CASSQGTSFTYNEQFF
-	TRBV7-2	TRBJ2-3	-	TGTGCCAGCAGCCCGACAGGAGCTAGCACAGATACGCAGTATTTT	CASSPTGASTDTQYF
TRBD1	TRBV7-9	TRBJ2-5	-	TGTGCCAGCAGCCGAGATGGGGGACAGCAAGAGACCCAGTACTTC	CASSRDGGQQETQYF
-	TRBV20-1	TRBJ1-5	-	TGCAGTGCTAGTGCAGGGAATGTTGAGCCCCAGCATTTT	CSASAGNVEPQHF
-	TRBV5-6	TRBJ1-1	-	TGTGCCAGCAGCGCTCCGGGCAGGGCCCACGAAGCTTTCTTT	CASSAPGRAHEAFF
TRBD1	TRBV28	TRBJ1-2	-	TGTGCCAGCAGTTCCCCCGCCCCGACAGGGTGGGAGAACTATGGCTACACCTTC	CASSSPAPTGWENYGYTF
TRBD1	TRBV7-9	TRBJ1-5	-	TGTGCCAGCAGCGACCGGGACAGCTATCAGCCCCAGCATTTT	CASSDRDSYQPQHF
TRBD1	TRBV5-1	TRBJ1-2	-	TGCGCCAGCAGCGGGTGGGACAGTTCCTATGGCTACACCTTC	CASSGWDSSYGYTF
TRBD1	TRBV5-1	TRBJ1-1	few	TGCGCCAGCAGCTTAGGACTTGGGACAGTTGGAACTGAAGCTTTCTTT	CASSLGLGTVGTEAFF
-	TRBV27	TRBJ1-1	-	TGTGCCAGCAGTTTAGAGGGGGTAGATGGAAGGTCTAACATGAACACTGAAGCTTTCTTT	CASSLEGVDGRSNMNTEAFF
-	TRBV5-1	TRBJ2-2	-	TGCGCCAGCAGCCCGGTAGGGGGGGCCAAAAACACCGGGGAGCTGTTTTTT	CASSPVGGAKNTGELFF
-	TRBV7-6	TRBJ1-6	-	TGTGCCAGCAGCTCACAGGGAAGCTCCTATAATTCACCCCTCCACTTT	CASSSQGSSYNSPLHF
TRBD1	TRBV11-2	TRBJ2-7	few	TGTGCCAGCAGCTCGGCGGGTTACAGGGGGGAGCAGTACTTC	CASSSAGYRGEQYF
-	TRBV30	TRBJ1-1	-	TGTGCATTGGATTGGGGGGGAGGAGAAACTGAAGCTTTCTTT	CALDWGGGETEAFF
TRBD1	TRBV2	TRBJ1-2	-	TGTGCCAGCAGACCTCGACAGGGGGGAGACTATGGCTACACCTTC	CASRPRQGGDYGYTF
TRBD2	TRBV16	TRBJ2-5	-	TGTGCCAGCAGCCAAGCGGGACTAGCGGGGCCCGCCCTCCAGTACTTC	CASSQAGLAGPALQYF
-	TRBV7-2	TRBJ2-1	-	TGTGCCAGCAGCCCGGGACGGCGGAGCGGAGGGTACAATGAGCAGTTCTTC	CASSPGRRSGGYNEQFF
-	TRBV11-2	TRBJ1-5	-	TGTGCCAGCAGCTTAGGCGACAGACCCAATCAGCCCCAGCATTTT	CASSLGDRPNQPQHF
-	TRBV11-2	TRBJ2-7	-	TGTGCCAGCAGCTTAGCAGGCAGCTCCTACGAGCAGTACTTC	CASSLAGSSYEQYF
TRBD1	TRBV3-1/TRBV3-2	TRBJ2-5	-	TGTGCCAGCAGCCGGACAGGGAGACAAGAGACCCAGTACTTC	CASSRTGRQETQYF
-	TRBV28	TRBJ2-7	-	TGTGCCAGCAGTCCCACAGGGTACCAGGGCGAGCAGTACTTC	CASSPTGYQGEQYF
-	TRBV27	TRBJ1-6	few	TGTGCCAGCAGTTTATGGGTAGGGAGCGGCAATTCACCCCTCCACTTT	CASSLWVGSGNSPLHF
TRBD1	TRBV6-2/TRBV6-3	TRBJ1-5	-	TGTGCCAGCAGTCCGAGGGGGCATCAGCCCCAGCATTTT	CASSPRGHQPQHF
-	TRBV18	TRBJ2-3	once	TGTGCCAGCTCGCGGACAGACTACACAGATACGCAGTATTTT	CASSRTDYTDTQYF
TRBD1	TRBV4-1	TRBJ1-4	-	TGCGCCAGCAGCCATCCGGGACAGGCGAATGAAAAACTGTTTTTT	CASSHPGQANEKLFF
-	TRBV4-1	TRBJ1-2	once	TGCGCCAGCAGCCAACCAACAGGGATCGGCTACACCTTC	CASSQPTGIGYTF
-	TRBV4-2	TRBJ2-1	-	TGTGCCAGCAGCCAAGATAGAGAATCCTACAATGAGCAGTTCTTC	CASSQDRESYNEQFF
-	TRBV6-5	TRBJ1-5	-	TGTGCCAGCGCGCGGAGGGAGGGTCAGCCCCAGCATTTT	CASARREGQPQHF
-	TRBV10-3	TRBJ1-6	-	TGTGCCATCAGTGAGTCTTACGGTACACCCCTCCACTTT	CAISESYGTPLHF
TRBD1	TRBV9	TRBJ1-1	-	TGTGCCAGCAGCGTAGGTTTCGTGGGGACAGGGGACACTGAAGCTTTCTTT	CASSVGFVGTGDTEAFF
TRBD1	TRBV30	TRBJ2-3	-	TGTGCCTGGAGAGAACCGGGACAGGGGTCTACGCAGTATTTT	CAWREPGQGSTQYF